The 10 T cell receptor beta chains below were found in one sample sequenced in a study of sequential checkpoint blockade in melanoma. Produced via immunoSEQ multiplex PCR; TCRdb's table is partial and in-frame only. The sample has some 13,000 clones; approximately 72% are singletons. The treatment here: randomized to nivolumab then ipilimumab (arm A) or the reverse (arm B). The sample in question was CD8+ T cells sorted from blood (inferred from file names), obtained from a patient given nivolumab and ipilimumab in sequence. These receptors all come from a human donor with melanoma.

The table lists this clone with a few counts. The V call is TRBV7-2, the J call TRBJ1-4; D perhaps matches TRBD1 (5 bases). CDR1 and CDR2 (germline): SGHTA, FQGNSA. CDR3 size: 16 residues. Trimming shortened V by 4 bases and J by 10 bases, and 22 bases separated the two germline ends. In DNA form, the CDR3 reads TGTGCCAGCAGCTCCCTGGGCGGCAGGGAATTGGGAAAACTGTTTTTT. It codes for CASSSLGGRELGKLFF.

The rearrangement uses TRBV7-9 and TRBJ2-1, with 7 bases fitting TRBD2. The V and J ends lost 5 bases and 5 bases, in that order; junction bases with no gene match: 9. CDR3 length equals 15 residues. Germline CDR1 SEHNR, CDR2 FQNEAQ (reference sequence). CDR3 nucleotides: TGTGCCAGCAGCCACTGGAGGGAGGGCCACAATGAGCAGTTCTTC. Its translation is CASSHWREGHNEQFF.

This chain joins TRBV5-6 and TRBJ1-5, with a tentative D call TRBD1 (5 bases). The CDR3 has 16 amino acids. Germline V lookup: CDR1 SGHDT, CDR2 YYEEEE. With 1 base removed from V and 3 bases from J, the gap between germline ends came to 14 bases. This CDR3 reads CASSLRPQEYNQPQHF. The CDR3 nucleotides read TGTGCCAGCAGCTTGAGGCCACAGGAATACAATCAGCCCCAGCATTTT.

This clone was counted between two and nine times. The CDR3 sequence: CASRAAPNTEAFF. CDR3 coding DNA: TGTGCCAGCAGGGCCGCTCCGAACACTGAAGCTTTCTTT. The rearrangement uses TRBV6-1 and TRBJ1-1; no firm D call. Germline CDR1 MNHNS, CDR2 SASEGT. V lost 6 bases and J lost 1, with 9 bases in between. The CDR3 is 13 residues long.

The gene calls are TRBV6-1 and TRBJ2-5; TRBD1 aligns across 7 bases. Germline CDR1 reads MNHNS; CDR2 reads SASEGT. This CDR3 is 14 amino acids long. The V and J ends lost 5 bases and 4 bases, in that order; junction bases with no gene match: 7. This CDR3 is CASSRGQAAETQYF. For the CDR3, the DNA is TGTGCCAGCAGTAGAGGACAGGCTGCAGAGACCCAGTACTTC.

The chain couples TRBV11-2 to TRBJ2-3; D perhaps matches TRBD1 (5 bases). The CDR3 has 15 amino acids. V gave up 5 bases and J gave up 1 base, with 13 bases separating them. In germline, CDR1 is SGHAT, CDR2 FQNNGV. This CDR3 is CASSTDSEGTDTQYF. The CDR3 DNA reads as TGTGCCAGCAGCACCGACAGTGAAGGCACAGATACGCAGTATTTT.

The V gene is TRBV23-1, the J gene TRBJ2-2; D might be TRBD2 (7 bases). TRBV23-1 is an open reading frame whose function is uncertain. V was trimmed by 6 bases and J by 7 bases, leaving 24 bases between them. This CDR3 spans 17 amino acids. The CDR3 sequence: CASSRGVRGGPNGELFF. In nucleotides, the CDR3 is TGCGCCAGCAGCCGGGGAGTTAGGGGGGGACCAAACGGGGAGCTGTTTTTT.

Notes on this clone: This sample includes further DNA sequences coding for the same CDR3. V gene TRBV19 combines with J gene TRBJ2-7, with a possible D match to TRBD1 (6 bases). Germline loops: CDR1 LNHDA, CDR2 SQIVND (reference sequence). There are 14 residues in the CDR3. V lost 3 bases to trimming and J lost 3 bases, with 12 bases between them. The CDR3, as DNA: TGTGCCAGTAGTATCCGGCAGGGGTTCTACGAGCAGTACTTC. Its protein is CASSIRQGFYEQYF.

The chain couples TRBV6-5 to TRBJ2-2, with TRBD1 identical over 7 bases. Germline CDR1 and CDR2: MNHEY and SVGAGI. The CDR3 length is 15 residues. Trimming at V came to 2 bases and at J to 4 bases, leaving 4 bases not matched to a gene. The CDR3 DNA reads TGTGCCAGCAGTTACGACAGGGACCTCACCGGGGAGCTGTTTTTT. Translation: CASSYDRDLTGELFF.

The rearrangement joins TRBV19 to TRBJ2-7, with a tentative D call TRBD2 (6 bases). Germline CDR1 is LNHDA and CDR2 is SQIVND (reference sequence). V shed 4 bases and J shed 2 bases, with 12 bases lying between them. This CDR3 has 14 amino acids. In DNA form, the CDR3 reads TGTGCCAGTAGTACCGAGGAGGGCCCCTACGAGCAGTACTTC. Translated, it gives CASSTEEGPYEQYF.